Listed below are T cell receptor beta chains from one sample, sequenced in a study of OX40 agonist ivuxolimab in advanced cancers. TCRdb's copy holds only in-frame clones and misses some; the assay was immunoSEQ multiplex PCR. The table records 43,000 or so clones, approximately 88% of them present only once. Here the sequenced sample was CD4+ or CD8+ T cells sorted from blood, taken in a trial of the OX40 agonist ivuxolimab. These receptors were collected from an adult with an advanced solid tumor such as melanoma, head and neck, liver or kidney cancer. Each CDR3 is given with its conserved first and last residue. A D gene is named only where the DNA matches it firmly. Rows may omit the clone size; those that give it use once, few, many or a size class.

cdr3_aa,cdr3_nt,d_call,v_call,clone_size,j_call,cdr3_length
CASSQDPAGRVEQYF,TGCGCCAGCAGCCAAGATCCGGCAGGGCGGGTCGAGCAGTACTTC,NA,TRBV4-1,NA,TRBJ2-7,15
CASRGGGPYNEQFF,TGCGCCAGCAGGGGGGGCGGACCCTACAATGAGCAGTTCTTC,NA,TRBV4-1,once,TRBJ2-1,14
CASSYQGGGSPDTQYF,TGTGCCAGCAGCTATCAGGGTGGCGGGAGTCCGGATACGCAGTATTTT,TRBD2,TRBV7-3,NA,TRBJ2-3,16
CASSLGTSGEGETQYF,TGTGCCAGCAGCCTAGGGACTAGCGGAGAGGGGGAGACCCAGTACTTC,TRBD2,TRBV5-8,NA,TRBJ2-5,16
CASSESKTSGRTNEQFF,TGCGCCAGCAGTGAGTCAAAGACTAGCGGGAGGACCAATGAGCAGTTCTTC,TRBD2,TRBV10-2,NA,TRBJ2-1,17
CASSPEGTSGGQETQYF,TGTGCCAGCAGCCCGGAGGGGACTAGCGGAGGCCAAGAGACCCAGTACTTC,TRBD2,TRBV5-4,NA,TRBJ2-5,17
CASSTGGSSRGNQPQHF,TGTGCCAGTAGTACGGGCGGATCCTCGCGAGGCAATCAGCCCCAGCATTTT,NA,TRBV19,NA,TRBJ1-5,17
CAISESGVEKLFF,TGTGCCATCAGTGAGTCAGGGGTTGAAAAACTGTTTTTT,NA,TRBV10-3,NA,TRBJ1-4,13
CASSLSSYEQYF,TGTGCCAGCAGCCTGAGCTCCTACGAGCAGTACTTC,NA,TRBV5-8,NA,TRBJ2-7,12
CASSHRGSAKNIQYF,TGCGCCAGCAGTCACAGGGGTTCCGCCAAAAACATTCAGTACTTC,NA,TRBV23-1,NA,TRBJ2-4,15
CASGAGPNTGELFF,TGTGCCAGCGGGGCGGGACCGAACACCGGGGAGCTGTTTTTT,NA,TRBV9,NA,TRBJ2-2,14
CASSLTVSQETQYF,TGTGCCAGCAGCTTAACGGTCAGCCAAGAGACCCAGTACTTC,NA,TRBV7-3,NA,TRBJ2-5,14
CAWSVSRKNTEAFF,TGTGCCTGGAGTGTTTCCCGGAAGAACACTGAAGCTTTCTTT,NA,TRBV30,NA,TRBJ1-1,14
CASSFTGYQPQHF,TGTGCCAGCAGCTTTACAGGGTACCAGCCCCAGCATTTT,NA,TRBV7-9,NA,TRBJ1-5,13
CASSPSTSRETQYF,TGTGCCAGCAGCCCCTCGACTAGCCGGGAGACCCAGTACTTC,TRBD2,TRBV7-2,NA,TRBJ2-5,14
CASSTGTPNRNEKLFF,TGTGCCAGCTCAACCGGGACACCCAATCGGAATGAAAAACTGTTTTTT,NA,TRBV18,NA,TRBJ1-4,16
CASSPQGIIQYF,TGTGCCAGCTCACCACAAGGCATCATTCAGTACTTC,NA,TRBV18,NA,TRBJ2-4,12
CAWSERNNEQFF,TGTGCCTGGAGTGAGCGGAACAATGAGCAGTTCTTC,NA,TRBV30,NA,TRBJ2-1,12
CASSFTQGARYEQYF,TGTGCCAGCAGCTTCACCCAGGGGGCTAGATACGAGCAGTACTTC,TRBD1,TRBV5-6,NA,TRBJ2-7,15
CSVGGQGGNQPQHF,TGCAGCGTTGGAGGACAGGGTGGCAATCAGCCCCAGCATTTT,TRBD1,TRBV29-1,NA,TRBJ1-5,14
CASGGRGSSYNEQFF,TGTGCCAGCGGTGGGCGGGGGAGCTCCTACAATGAGCAGTTCTTC,TRBD2,TRBV19,NA,TRBJ2-1,15
CASSPKKGTNEQFF,TGTGCCAGCAGTCCGAAAAAAGGCACGAATGAGCAGTTCTTC,NA,TRBV27,NA,TRBJ2-1,14
CASTPGDSGNNEQFF,TGTGCCAGCACCCCGGGAGACTCAGGAAACAATGAGCAGTTCTTC,NA,TRBV11-3,NA,TRBJ2-1,15
CASSSTGSKETQYF,TGTGCCAGCAGCTCAACAGGGAGTAAGGAGACCCAGTACTTC,NA,TRBV11-2,few,TRBJ2-5,14
CASSRDRDGKNIQYF,TGTGCCAGCAGCAGGGACAGGGATGGGAAAAACATTCAGTACTTC,TRBD1,TRBV6-1,NA,TRBJ2-4,15
CASSDSGTLGYEQYF,TGTGCCAGCAGCGACAGTGGGACCTTGGGCTACGAGCAGTACTTC,NA,TRBV11-2,once,TRBJ2-7,15
CASSWSGGGGDEQYF,TGTGCCAGCAGTTGGTCGGGAGGGGGCGGCGACGAGCAGTACTTC,NA,TRBV28,NA,TRBJ2-7,15
CASSPTSGAYNEQFF,TGTGCCAGCAGCCCGACTAGCGGAGCCTACAATGAGCAGTTCTTC,TRBD2,TRBV7-3,NA,TRBJ2-1,15
CASTPMGTDTQYF,TGTGCCAGCACCCCGATGGGCACAGATACGCAGTATTTT,NA,TRBV6-5,NA,TRBJ2-3,13
CASKLTGGLYEQYF,TGTGCCAGTAAGTTGACAGGGGGCCTCTACGAGCAGTACTTC,TRBD1,TRBV6-1,NA,TRBJ2-7,14
CASGSPNRTEAFF,TGTGCTAGTGGTTCCCCGAATAGAACTGAAGCTTTCTTT,NA,TRBV12-5,NA,TRBJ1-1,13
CAISETDRAGYTF,TGTGCCATCAGTGAAACAGACAGGGCTGGCTACACCTTC,TRBD1,TRBV10-3,NA,TRBJ1-2,13
CARRGTSDYNEQFF,TGTGCCAGAAGAGGGACTAGCGATTACAATGAGCAGTTCTTC,TRBD2,TRBV2,NA,TRBJ2-1,14
CASRHGRNNEKLFF,TGTGCCAGCAGACACGGACGGAATAATGAAAAACTGTTTTTT,NA,TRBV6-1,once,TRBJ1-4,14
CASSSGGLRTDTQYF,TGTGCCAGCAGCTCAGGGGGGTTGAGAACAGATACGCAGTATTTT,NA,TRBV7-9,NA,TRBJ2-3,15
CAWTSSGSPDTQYF,TGTGCCTGGACGTCTAGCGGGAGTCCAGATACGCAGTATTTT,TRBD2,TRBV30,NA,TRBJ2-3,14
CASSQGTSLNRKETQYF,TGCGCCAGCAGCCAAGGGACTAGCTTAAATCGTAAAGAGACCCAGTACTTC,TRBD2,TRBV4-1,few,TRBJ2-5,17
CASSNGLAIMGYEQYF,TGTGCCAGCAGCAACGGACTAGCGATAATGGGATACGAGCAGTACTTC,NA,TRBV21-1,once,TRBJ2-7,16
CASSWGPNYEQYF,TGCGCCAGCAGCTGGGGCCCCAACTACGAGCAGTACTTC,NA,TRBV5-1,NA,TRBJ2-7,13
CASSLTGLAGDEQFF,TGTGCCAGCAGCTTAACGGGACTAGCGGGAGATGAGCAGTTCTTC,TRBD2,TRBV7-9,NA,TRBJ2-1,15
CASTLGQNTEAFF,TGTGCCAGTACCCTGGGACAGAACACTGAAGCTTTCTTT,NA,TRBV6-1,NA,TRBJ1-1,13
CAGAGYRLLYGYTF,TGTGCCGGAGCGGGGTACCGGTTACTCTATGGCTACACCTTC,NA,TRBV6-1,once,TRBJ1-2,14
CASSHWDHVSNQPQHF,TGTGCCAGTAGTCACTGGGACCATGTGAGCAATCAGCCCCAGCATTTT,NA,TRBV19,NA,TRBJ1-5,16
CASSVGGQGREQYF,TGTGCCAGCAGCGTAGGGGGACAGGGGCGCGAGCAGTACTTC,TRBD1,TRBV9,NA,TRBJ2-7,14
CASSGRDLAYEQYF,TGTGCCAGCAGTGGCCGCGATCTTGCCTACGAGCAGTACTTC,NA,TRBV6-1,NA,TRBJ2-7,14
CASSPGTRSTDTQYF,TGTGCCAGCAGTCCCGGGACTAGGAGCACAGATACGCAGTATTTT,TRBD2,TRBV6-6,NA,TRBJ2-3,15
CASSPRLGKNIQYF,TGTGCCAGCAGCCCTAGACTAGGCAAAAACATTCAGTACTTC,NA,TRBV7-9,NA,TRBJ2-4,14
CAWSVQVNTEAFF,TGTGCCTGGAGTGTCCAGGTTAACACTGAAGCTTTCTTT,NA,TRBV30,NA,TRBJ1-1,13